This is a list of T cell receptor beta chains from one sample in a study of blood T cells in healthy people across ages. TCRdb reanalysed the 5' RACE reads using MiXCR and keeps one entry per CDR3 protein. The sample holds roughly 1.7 million distinct CDR3 sequences, around 35% seen once. The sequenced material came from blood. The receptors were gathered from a woman aged 25 to 39 in good health. Both conserved end residues are part of each CDR3. A D gene is named only where the DNA matches it firmly. The size entry is marked missing in some rows and otherwise reads once, few, many or a size class.

d_call j_call v_call clone_size cdr3_aa cdr3_nt
TRBD1 TRBJ2-5 TRBV12-3/TRBV12-4 many CASSFFGQGQETQYF TGTGCCAGCAGTTTCTTCGGACAGGGACAAGAGACCCAGTACTTC
. TRBJ2-7 TRBV20-1 . CSAPGHYSYEQYF TGCAGTGCTCCCGGACATTACTCCTACGAGCAGTACTTC
. TRBJ2-1 TRBV20-1 . CSAYLQSLSYNEQFF TGCAGTGCTTACCTCCAGTCACTCTCCTACAATGAGCAGTTCTTC
. TRBJ2-5 TRBV20-1 . CSLWEGRETQYF TGCAGCCTTTGGGAAGGGAGAGAGACCCAGTACTTC
. TRBJ2-7 TRBV4-1 many CASSQNRDVGEQYF TGCGCCAGCAGCCAGAACAGGGACGTTGGTGAGCAGTACTTC
TRBD2 TRBJ2-5 TRBV28 . CASSLMAGVPSLETQYF TGTGCCAGCAGTTTAATGGCGGGAGTTCCATCATTAGAGACCCAGTACTTC
TRBD1 TRBJ2-1 TRBV7-2 . CASKFSSGPQGDNEQFF TGTGCCAGCAAATTTTCATCGGGACCCCAGGGGGACAATGAGCAGTTCTTC
. TRBJ1-4 TRBV29-1 . CSVERMGEKLFF TGCAGCGTTGAAAGAATGGGTGAAAAACTGTTTTTT
. TRBJ2-5 TRBV5-5 few CASRNPGLMEETQYF TGTGCCAGCAGAAATCCGGGACTTATGGAAGAGACCCAGTACTTC
. TRBJ2-1 TRBV20-1 . CSARGKTGRGGEQFF TGCAGTGCTAGAGGCAAGACTGGGCGAGGGGGTGAGCAGTTCTTC
. TRBJ2-1 TRBV20-1 few CSARTQGGLQFF TGCAGTGCTAGGACCCAGGGGGGGCTACAGTTCTTC
. TRBJ2-7 TRBV20-1 . CSARRQTDYEQYF TGCAGTGCTAGAAGACAGACCGACTACGAGCAGTACTTC
. TRBJ1-1 TRBV29-1 . CSVEDPPHTEAFF TGCAGCGTTGAAGATCCTCCGCACACTGAAGCTTTCTTT
TRBD2 TRBJ2-1 TRBV6-2/TRBV6-3 . CASSYPVGAKGTSGSPNEQFF TGTGCCAGCAGTTACCCCGTCGGGGCTAAAGGGACTAGCGGGAGTCCCAATGAGCAGTTCTTC
. TRBJ2-5 TRBV5-1 many CASSGGGHQETQYF TGCGCCAGCAGTGGCGGGGGCCACCAAGAGACCCAGTACTTC